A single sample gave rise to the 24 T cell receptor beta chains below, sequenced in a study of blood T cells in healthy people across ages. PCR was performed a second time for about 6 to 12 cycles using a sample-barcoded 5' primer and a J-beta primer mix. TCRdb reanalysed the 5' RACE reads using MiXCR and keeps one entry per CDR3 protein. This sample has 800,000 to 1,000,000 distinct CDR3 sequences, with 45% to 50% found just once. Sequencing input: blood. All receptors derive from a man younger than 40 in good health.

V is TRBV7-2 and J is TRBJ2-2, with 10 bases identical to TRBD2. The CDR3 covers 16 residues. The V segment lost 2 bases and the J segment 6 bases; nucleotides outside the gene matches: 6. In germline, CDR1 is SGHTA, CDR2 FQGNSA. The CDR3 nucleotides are TGTGCCAGCAGCTTAACCATAGCGGGGGGCGCCGGGGAGCTGTTTTTT. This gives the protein CASSLTIAGGAGELFF.

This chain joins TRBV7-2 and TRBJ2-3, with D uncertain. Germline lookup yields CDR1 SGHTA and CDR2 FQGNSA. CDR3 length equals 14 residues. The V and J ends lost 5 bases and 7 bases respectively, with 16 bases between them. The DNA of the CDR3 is TGTGCCAGCAGCACCCCCCCTAACGTATATACGCAGTATTTT. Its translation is CASSTPPNVYTQYF. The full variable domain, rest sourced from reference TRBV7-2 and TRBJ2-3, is GAGVSQSPSNKVTEKGKDVELRCDPISGHTALYWYRQSLGQGLEFLIYFQGNSAPDKSGLPSDRFSAERTGGSVSTLTIQRTQQEDSAVYLCASSTPPNVYTQYFGPGTRLTVL.

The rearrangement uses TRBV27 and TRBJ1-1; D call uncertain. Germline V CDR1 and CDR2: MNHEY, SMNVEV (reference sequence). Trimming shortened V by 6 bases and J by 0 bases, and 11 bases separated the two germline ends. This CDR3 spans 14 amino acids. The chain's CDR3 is CASRYDRMNTEAFF. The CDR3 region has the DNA TGTGCCAGCAGATATGACCGTATGAACACTGAAGCTTTCTTT.

This CDR3 is CSARDGRSLLKETQYF. The CDR3 nucleotides read TGCAGTGCTAGAGATGGGAGGTCCCTATTAAAAGAGACCCAGTACTTC. The chain uses TRBV20-1 and TRBJ2-5, with D perhaps matching TRBD2 (6 bases). The length of the CDR3 is 16 residues. CDR1 is DFQATT, CDR2 SNEGSKA, per germline (reference sequence). V gave up 0 bases and J gave up 3 bases, with 17 bases separating them.

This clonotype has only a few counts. As DNA, the CDR3 is TGTGCCATCAGGGACAGGGCTAATGAGCAGTTCTTC. Translated, it gives CAIRDRANEQFF. J is TRBJ2-1 and V is TRBV10-3; 8 bases map to TRBD1. The CDR3 runs 12 residues. V lost 6 bases, J lost 7 bases, and 2 bases stayed unmatched. Per the germline V gene, CDR1 is ENHRY and CDR2 is SYGVKD.

CDR3 DNA: TGTGCCATCAGTGAGTCGGGACCGGCCTATGGCTACACCTTC. Its translation: CAISESGPAYGYTF. The chain combines TRBV10-3 with TRBJ1-2, with D perhaps matching TRBD1 (5 bases). The CDR3 sequence is 14 residues long. Germline V gives CDR1 ENHRY, CDR2 SYGVKD. V lost 0 bases and J lost 4, with 9 bases in between.

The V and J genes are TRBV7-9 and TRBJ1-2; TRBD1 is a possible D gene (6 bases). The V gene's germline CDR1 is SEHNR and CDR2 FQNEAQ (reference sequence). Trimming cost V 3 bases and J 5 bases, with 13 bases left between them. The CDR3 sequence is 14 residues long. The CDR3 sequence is CASSFPGAGYGYTF. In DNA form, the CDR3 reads TGTGCCAGCAGCTTTCCGGGGGCTGGTTATGGCTACACCTTC. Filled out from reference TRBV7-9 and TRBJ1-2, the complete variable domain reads DTGVSQNPRHKITKRGQNVTFRCDPISEHNRLYWYRQTLGQGPEFLTYFQNEAQLEKSRLLSDRFSAERPKGSFSTLEIQRTEQGDSAMYLCASSFPGAGYGYTFGSGTRLTVV.

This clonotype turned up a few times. DNA of the CDR3: TGTGCCAGCAGTGAGGACAGGGACACTGGGGCCAACGTCCTGACTTTC. Its protein is CASSEDRDTGANVLTF. The chain couples TRBV28 to TRBJ2-6; 8 bases map to TRBD1. CDR1 is MDHEN, CDR2 SYDVKM, per germline. Losses at the gene ends were 5 bases for V and 2 bases for J; bases not matched to a gene: 5. The CDR3 totals 16 residues.

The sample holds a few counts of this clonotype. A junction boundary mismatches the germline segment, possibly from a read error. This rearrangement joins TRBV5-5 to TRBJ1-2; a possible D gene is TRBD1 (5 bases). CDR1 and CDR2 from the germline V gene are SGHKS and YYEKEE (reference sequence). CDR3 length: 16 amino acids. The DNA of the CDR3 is TGTGCCGGCAGCTTGAGGGGCGGCAGGGTGGTCTATGGCTACACCTTC. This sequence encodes CAGSLRGGRVVYGYTF.

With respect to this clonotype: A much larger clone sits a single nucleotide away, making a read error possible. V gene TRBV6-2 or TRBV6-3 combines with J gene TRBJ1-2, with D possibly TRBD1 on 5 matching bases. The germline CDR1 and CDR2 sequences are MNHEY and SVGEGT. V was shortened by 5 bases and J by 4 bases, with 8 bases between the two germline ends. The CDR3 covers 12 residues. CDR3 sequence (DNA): TGTGCCAGCAGTCCAGGGATCTATGGCTACACCTTC. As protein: CASSPGIYGYTF.

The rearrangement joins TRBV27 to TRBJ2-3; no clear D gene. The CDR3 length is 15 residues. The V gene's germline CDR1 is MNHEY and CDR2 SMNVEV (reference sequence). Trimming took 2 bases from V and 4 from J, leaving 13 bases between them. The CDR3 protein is CASSLNSAPPDTQYF. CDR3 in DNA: TGTGCCAGCAGTTTAAACAGTGCCCCTCCAGATACGCAGTATTTT.

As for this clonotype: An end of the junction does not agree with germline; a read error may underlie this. CDR3: CASSPSRVDTDMQYF. The CDR3 DNA reads TGTGCCAGCTCACCGAGTAGGGTTGACACAGATATGCAGTATTTT. V and J are TRBV18 and TRBJ2-3; D gene ambiguous. The CDR3 sequence is 15 residues long. In germline, CDR1 is KGHSH, CDR2 LQKENI.

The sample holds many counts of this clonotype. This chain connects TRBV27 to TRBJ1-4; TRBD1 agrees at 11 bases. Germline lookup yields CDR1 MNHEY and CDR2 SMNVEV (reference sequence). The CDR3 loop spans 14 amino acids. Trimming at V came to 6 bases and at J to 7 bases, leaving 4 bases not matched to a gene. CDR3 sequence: CASRRTGGREKLFF. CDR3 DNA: TGTGCCAGCAGGAGGACAGGGGGCCGTGAAAAACTGTTTTTT.

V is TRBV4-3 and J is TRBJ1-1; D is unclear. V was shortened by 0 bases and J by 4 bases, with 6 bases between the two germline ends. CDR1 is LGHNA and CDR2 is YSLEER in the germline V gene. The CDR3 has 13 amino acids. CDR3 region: CASSQDPPTEAFF. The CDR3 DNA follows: TGCGCCAGCAGCCAAGATCCCCCCACTGAAGCTTTCTTT.

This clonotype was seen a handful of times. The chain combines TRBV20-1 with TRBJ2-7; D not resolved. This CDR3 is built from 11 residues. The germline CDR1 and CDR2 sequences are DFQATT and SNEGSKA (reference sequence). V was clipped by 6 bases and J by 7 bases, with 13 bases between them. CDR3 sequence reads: CSALVRQEQYF. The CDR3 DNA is TGCAGTGCCTTAGTCCGTCAGGAGCAGTACTTC.

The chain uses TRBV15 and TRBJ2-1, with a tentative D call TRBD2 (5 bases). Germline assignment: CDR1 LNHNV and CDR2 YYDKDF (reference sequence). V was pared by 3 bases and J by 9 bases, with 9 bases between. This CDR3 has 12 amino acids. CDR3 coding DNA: TGTGCCACCAGCAGCACCAGCGGTGAGCAGTTCTTC. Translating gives CATSSTSGEQFF.

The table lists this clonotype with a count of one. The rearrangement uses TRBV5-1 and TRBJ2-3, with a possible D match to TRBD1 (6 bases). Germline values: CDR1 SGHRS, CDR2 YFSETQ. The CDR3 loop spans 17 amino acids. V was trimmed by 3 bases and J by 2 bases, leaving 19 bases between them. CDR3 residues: CASSSRPGQLITDTQYF. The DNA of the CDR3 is TGCGCCAGCAGCTCACGTCCAGGACAGCTGATCACAGATACGCAGTATTTT.

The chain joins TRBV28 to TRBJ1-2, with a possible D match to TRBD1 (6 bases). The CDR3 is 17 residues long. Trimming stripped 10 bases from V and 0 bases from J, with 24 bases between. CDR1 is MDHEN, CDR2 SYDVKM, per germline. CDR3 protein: CATLGEARGHPNYGYTF. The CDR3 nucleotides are TGTGCCACCCTCGGGGAGGCCAGGGGCCACCCTAACTATGGCTACACCTTC.

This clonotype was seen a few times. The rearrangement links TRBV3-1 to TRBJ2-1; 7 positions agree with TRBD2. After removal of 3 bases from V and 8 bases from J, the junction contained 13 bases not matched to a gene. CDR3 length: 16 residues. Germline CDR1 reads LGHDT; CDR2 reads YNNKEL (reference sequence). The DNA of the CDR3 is TGTGCCAGCAGCCAGGATGCTAGCGGTCTTTCCCATGAGCAGTTCTTC. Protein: CASSQDASGLSHEQFF.

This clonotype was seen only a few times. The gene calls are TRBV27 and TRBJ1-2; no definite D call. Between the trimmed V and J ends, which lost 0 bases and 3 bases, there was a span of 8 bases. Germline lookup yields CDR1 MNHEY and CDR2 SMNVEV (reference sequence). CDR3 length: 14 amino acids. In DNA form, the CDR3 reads TGTGCCAGCAGTTTATCGGCAGCCTACTATGGCTACACCTTC. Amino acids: CASSLSAAYYGYTF.

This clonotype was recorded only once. The DNA of the CDR3 is TGCAGTGCCGGGACAGGGGGGAACACCGGGGAGCTGTTTTTT. Translated: CSAGTGGNTGELFF. The chain joins TRBV20-1 to TRBJ2-2; 11 nucleotides align to TRBD1. Losses at the gene ends were 6 bases for V and 1 base for J; bases not matched to a gene: 1. The CDR3 has 14 residues. Looked up from germline, CDR1 is DFQATT and CDR2 is SNEGSKA (reference sequence).

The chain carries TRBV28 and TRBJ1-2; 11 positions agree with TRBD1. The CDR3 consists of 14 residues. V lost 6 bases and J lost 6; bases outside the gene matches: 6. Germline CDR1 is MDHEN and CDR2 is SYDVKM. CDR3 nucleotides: TGTGCCAGCAGCTCTGGACAGGGGGCCAATGGCTACACCTTC. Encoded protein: CASSSGQGANGYTF.

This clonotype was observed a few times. As DNA, the CDR3 is TGTGCCAGCAGTCCCCACAGGGTGGGGTCTGAAGCTTTCTTT. This gives the protein CASSPHRVGSEAFF. The gene calls are TRBV27 and TRBJ1-1; D possibly corresponds to TRBD1 (6 bases). Germline V gene sequence: CDR1 MNHEY, CDR2 SMNVEV (reference sequence). V shed 5 bases and J shed 6 bases, with 16 bases lying between them. CDR3 length equals 14 residues.

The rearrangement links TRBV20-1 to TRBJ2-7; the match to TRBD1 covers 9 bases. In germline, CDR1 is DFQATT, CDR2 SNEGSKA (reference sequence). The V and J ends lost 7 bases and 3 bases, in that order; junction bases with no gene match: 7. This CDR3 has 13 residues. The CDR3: CSGGDRDIYEQYF. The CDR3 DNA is TGCAGTGGGGGGGACAGGGACATCTACGAGCAGTACTTC.